There are a few counts of the clone carrying this TCR beta chain. Its matching antigen is unknown. The sample originates from a study of vaccination and CD4 T cells after COVID-19. Treatment here: roughly ten-day PBMC culture with coronavirus spike peptide pools or control peptides (ViraFEST assay). Sequence data for DNA of cultured CD4+ T cells were generated by the Oncomine TCR Beta short-read assay. A single record per CDR3 protein comes from TCRdb applying MiXCR to the PCR reads. The data show 20,000 to 30,000 distinct CDR3 sequences, with 40% seen just once and about a tenth held by the top ten. The ends were cut back, 4 bases at V and 4 bases at J, with 16 bases in the middle. Germline V CDR1 and CDR2: SGHTA, FQGNSA. The CDR3 is 15 amino acids.

The specimen was CD4+ T cells from blood, cultured in vitro. V and J are TRBV7-2 and TRBJ1-1; D remains ambiguous. The source is a human donor who had recovered from COVID-19. The CDR3 nucleotides read TGTGCCAGCAGCTGGGGTCGTCGTCGGATCACTGAAGCTTTCTTT. Translating gives CASSWGRRRITEAFF.